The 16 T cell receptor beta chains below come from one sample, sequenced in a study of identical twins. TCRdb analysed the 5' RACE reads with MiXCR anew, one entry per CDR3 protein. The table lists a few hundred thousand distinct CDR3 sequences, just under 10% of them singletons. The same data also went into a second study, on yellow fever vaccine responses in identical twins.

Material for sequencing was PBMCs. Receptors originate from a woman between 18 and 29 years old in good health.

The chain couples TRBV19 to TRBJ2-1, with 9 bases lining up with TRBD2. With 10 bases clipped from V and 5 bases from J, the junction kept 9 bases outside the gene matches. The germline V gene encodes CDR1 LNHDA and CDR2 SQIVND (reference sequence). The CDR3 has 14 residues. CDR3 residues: CATSGTSLDNEQFF. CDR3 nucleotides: TGTGCCACCTCCGGGACTAGCCTCGACAATGAGCAGTTCTTC.

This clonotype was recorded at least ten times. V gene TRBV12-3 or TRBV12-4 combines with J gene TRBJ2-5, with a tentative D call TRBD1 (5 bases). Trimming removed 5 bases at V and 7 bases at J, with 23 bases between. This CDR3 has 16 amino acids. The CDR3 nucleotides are TGTGCCAGCAGTCGTGGCCGGGCCCCAGGGTGGTCGACCCAGTACTTC. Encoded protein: CASSRGRAPGWSTQYF.

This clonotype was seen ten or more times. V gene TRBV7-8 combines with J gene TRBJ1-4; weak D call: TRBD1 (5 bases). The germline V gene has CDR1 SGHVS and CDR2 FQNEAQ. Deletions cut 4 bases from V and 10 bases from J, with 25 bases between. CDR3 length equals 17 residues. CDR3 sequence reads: CASSSSPGTSSVGKLFF. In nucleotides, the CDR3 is TGTGCCAGCAGCTCCAGCCCAGGGACCTCTTCAGTGGGAAAACTGTTTTTT.

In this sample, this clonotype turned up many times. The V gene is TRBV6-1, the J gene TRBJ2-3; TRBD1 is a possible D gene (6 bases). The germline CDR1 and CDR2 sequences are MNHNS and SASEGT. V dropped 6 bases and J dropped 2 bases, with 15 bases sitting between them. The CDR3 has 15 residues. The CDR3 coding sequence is TGTGCCAGCAGGTCCACAGGGTCTCCCACAGATACGCAGTATTTT. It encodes CASRSTGSPTDTQYF.

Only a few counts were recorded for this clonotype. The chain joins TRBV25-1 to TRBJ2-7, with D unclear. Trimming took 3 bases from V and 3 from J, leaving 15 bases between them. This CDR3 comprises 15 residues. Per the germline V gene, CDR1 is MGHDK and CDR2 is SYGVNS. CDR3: CASSDQAGRSYEQYF. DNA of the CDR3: TGTGCCAGCAGTGACCAGGCCGGACGGAGCTACGAGCAGTACTTC.

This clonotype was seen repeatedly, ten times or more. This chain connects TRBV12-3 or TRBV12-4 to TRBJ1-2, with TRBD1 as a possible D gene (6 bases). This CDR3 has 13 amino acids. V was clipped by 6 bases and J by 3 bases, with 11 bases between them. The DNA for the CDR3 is TGTGCCAGCAGCAGACAGGACTACTATGGCTACACCTTC. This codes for CASSRQDYYGYTF.

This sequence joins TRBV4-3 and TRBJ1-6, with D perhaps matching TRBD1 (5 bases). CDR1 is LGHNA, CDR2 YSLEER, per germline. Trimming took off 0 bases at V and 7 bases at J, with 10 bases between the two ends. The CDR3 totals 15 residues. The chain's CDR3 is CASSQDGGVNSPLHF. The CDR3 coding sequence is TGCGCCAGCAGCCAAGATGGGGGGGTAAATTCACCCCTCCACTTT.

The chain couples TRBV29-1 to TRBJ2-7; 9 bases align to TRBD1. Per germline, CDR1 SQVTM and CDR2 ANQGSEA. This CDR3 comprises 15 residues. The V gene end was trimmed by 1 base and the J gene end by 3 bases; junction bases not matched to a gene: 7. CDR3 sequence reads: CSVEGMGTGIYEQYF. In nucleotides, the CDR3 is TGCAGCGTTGAAGGGATGGGGACAGGGATCTACGAGCAGTACTTC.

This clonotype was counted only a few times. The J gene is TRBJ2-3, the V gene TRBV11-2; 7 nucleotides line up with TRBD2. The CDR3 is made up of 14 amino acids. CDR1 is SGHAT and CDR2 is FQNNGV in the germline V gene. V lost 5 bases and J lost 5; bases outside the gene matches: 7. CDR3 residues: CASSPRTREDTQYF. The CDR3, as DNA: TGTGCCAGCAGCCCCCGGACTAGGGAAGATACGCAGTATTTT.

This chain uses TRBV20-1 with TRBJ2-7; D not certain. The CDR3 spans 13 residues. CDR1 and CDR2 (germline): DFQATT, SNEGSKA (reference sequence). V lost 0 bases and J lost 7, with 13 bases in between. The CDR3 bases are TGCAGTGCTAGAGATCTGGGTCTCCGGGAGCAGTACTTC. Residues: CSARDLGLREQYF.

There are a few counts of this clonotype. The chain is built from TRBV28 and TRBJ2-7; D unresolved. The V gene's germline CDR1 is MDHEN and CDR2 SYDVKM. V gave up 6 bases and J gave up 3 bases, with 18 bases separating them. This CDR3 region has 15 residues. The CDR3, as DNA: TGTGCCAGCAGCCAAACCTTGGACCGTAACTACGAGCAGTACTTC. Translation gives CASSQTLDRNYEQYF.

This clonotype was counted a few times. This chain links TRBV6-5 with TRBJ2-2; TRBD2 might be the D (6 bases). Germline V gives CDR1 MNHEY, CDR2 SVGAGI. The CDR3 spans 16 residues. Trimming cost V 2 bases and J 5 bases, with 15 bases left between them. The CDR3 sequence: CASSYGRGKGTGELFF. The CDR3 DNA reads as TGTGCCAGCAGTTACGGTCGGGGGAAGGGAACCGGGGAGCTGTTTTTT.

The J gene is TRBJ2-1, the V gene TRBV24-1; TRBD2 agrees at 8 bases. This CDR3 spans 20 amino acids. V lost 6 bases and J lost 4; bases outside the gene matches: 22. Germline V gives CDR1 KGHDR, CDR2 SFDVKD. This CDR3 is CATSTKYSGTRGGRYNEQFF. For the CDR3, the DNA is TGTGCCACCAGTACAAAATACTCCGGGACTAGGGGGGGGAGATACAATGAGCAGTTCTTC.

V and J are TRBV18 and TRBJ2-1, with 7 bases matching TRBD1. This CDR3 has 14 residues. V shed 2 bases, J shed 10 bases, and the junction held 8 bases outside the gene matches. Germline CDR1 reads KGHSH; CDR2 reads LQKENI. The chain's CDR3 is CASSPGTVVWEQFF. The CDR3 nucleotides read TGTGCCAGCTCACCAGGGACAGTAGTTTGGGAGCAGTTCTTC.

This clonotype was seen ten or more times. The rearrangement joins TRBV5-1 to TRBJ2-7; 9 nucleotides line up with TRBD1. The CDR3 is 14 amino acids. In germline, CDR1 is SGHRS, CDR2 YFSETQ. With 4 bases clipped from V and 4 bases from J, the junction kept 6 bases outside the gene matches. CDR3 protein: CASSRTGEIYEQYF. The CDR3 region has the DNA TGCGCCAGCAGCCGGACAGGGGAGATTTACGAGCAGTACTTC.

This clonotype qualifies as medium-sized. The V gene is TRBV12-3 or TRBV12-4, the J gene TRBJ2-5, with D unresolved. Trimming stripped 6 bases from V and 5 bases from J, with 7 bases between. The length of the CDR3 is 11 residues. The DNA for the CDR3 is TGTGCCAGCAGCTTTGGGGAGACCCAGTACTTC. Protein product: CASSFGETQYF.